Below, one T cell receptor (beta chain) is given with its context. Germline V CDR1 and CDR2: SGHDT, YYEEEE. With V trimmed by 4 bases and J by 4 bases, 6 bases remained unmatched. The CDR3 covers 15 residues. The sample comes from a study of control samples from healthy donors and cancer patients. The repertoire was sequenced with immunoSEQ multiplex PCR; TCRdb's copy has only in-frame clones and lacks some. The sample has almost 90,000 clones; roughly 86% are singletons. V is TRBV5-6 and J is TRBJ2-5; 11 bases line up with TRBD1. The specimen was blood. The sequence was obtained from a young man in good health. The CDR3 here is CASSPAGQGVETQYF. DNA for the CDR3: TGTGCCAGCAGCCCGGCGGGACAGGGGGTAGAGACCCAGTACTTC.